These T cell receptor beta chains were read from a single sample in a study of beta chain features in type 1 diabetes. Some clones are missing from TCRdb's copy, which holds only in-frame ones; the method was immunoSEQ multiplex PCR. The sample carries 300,000 or so clones, roughly 8.8% recorded once. Input material: central memory CD4+ T cells from blood. These receptors were obtained from a man aged 30 to 45 with type 1 diabetes. The CDR3 runs from the conserved cysteine through the conserved F or W. Fields, in order: clone size, D gene, V gene, J gene, CDR3 DNA, CDR3 protein. A D gene is named only where the DNA matches it firmly. Expanded clones get a size class; other rows say once, few or many, or leave the size out.

>-|-|TRBV6-6|TRBJ2-7
TGTGCCAGCAGCCCGAGGGGGGATTCCTACGAGCAGTACTTC
CASSPRGDSYEQYF
>few|-|TRBV6-1|TRBJ2-7
TGTGCCAGCAGCCCCTCCTACGAGCAGTACTTC
CASSPSYEQYF
>few|-|TRBV5-1|TRBJ1-1
TGCGCCAGCAGCGTGCTGGGGGCCTTGGGCACTGAAGCTTTCTTT
CASSVLGALGTEAFF
>few|-|TRBV9|TRBJ2-2
TGTGCCAGCAGCGTAGGGACCGGGGAGCTGTTTTTT
CASSVGTGELFF
>few|-|TRBV30|TRBJ1-2
TGTGCCTGGAGTCTCACATACTATGGCTACACCTTC
CAWSLTYYGYTF
>-|TRBD1|TRBV29-1|TRBJ2-7
TGCAGCGTTGAAGATGAGGCCATCAGCACAGGGGGAGTAAGATCCTACGAGCAGTACTTC
CSVEDEAISTGGVRSYEQYF
>-|-|TRBV9|TRBJ2-2
TGTGCCAGCAGCGTAGATGGCAGCCCCGGGGAGCTGTTTTTT
CASSVDGSPGELFF
>-|-|TRBV28|TRBJ1-5
TGTGCCAGCAGTTTAGAGGCCTGGATCAATCAGCCCCAGCATTTT
CASSLEAWINQPQHF
>-|-|TRBV6-6|TRBJ1-1
TGTGCCAGCAGTCCCGGACAGCCCGCCGAAGCTTTCTTT
CASSPGQPAEAFF
>-|-|TRBV4-3|TRBJ2-2
TGCGCCAGCAGTCAACAGGGAGGGATCGGGGAGCTGTTTTTT
CASSQQGGIGELFF
>-|-|TRBV4-1|TRBJ1-5
TGCGCCAGCAGCCAAGAGCGGGGCAGCAATCAGCCCCAGCATTTT
CASSQERGSNQPQHF
>-|-|TRBV9|TRBJ1-2
TGTGCCAGCAGCGTAGACGGGGACGGCTACACCTTC
CASSVDGDGYTF
>few|-|TRBV5-1|TRBJ2-7
TGCGCCAGCAGCCCGGACGGAGGCTCCTTTCCCTACGAGCAGTACTTC
CASSPDGGSFPYEQYF
>-|-|TRBV6-6|TRBJ1-3
TGTGCCAGCAGTTACGGGGCAGGGAGCTCTGGAAACACCATATATTTT
CASSYGAGSSGNTIYF
>many|-|TRBV29-1|TRBJ1-5
TGCAGCGTTGCCGAGGGTGGGAGCAATCAGCCCCAGCATTTT
CSVAEGGSNQPQHF
>many|-|TRBV7-2|TRBJ2-5
TGTGCCAGCAGCACGGCCCGGGACACGGTGACGCAGTACTTC
CASSTARDTVTQYF
>-|TRBD2|TRBV9|TRBJ2-1
TGTGCCAGCAGCGTAGAACTAGCGGGGGCCGTCAATGAGCAGTTCTTC
CASSVELAGAVNEQFF
>few|-|TRBV25-1|TRBJ1-2
TGTGCCAGCAGTGGGCGATCGGAGGGCTACACCTTC
CASSGRSEGYTF
>few|-|TRBV30|TRBJ1-1
TGTGCCTGGAGTTACCCAGGGCTGGGTGAAGCTTTCTTT
CAWSYPGLGEAFF
>few|-|TRBV6-5|TRBJ1-1
TGTGCCAGCAGTTTGGGGGACACTGAAGCTTTCTTT
CASSLGDTEAFF
>few|-|TRBV11-2|TRBJ2-7
TGTGCCAGCAGCCCCGGGGCGCCGGGCGAGCAGTACTTC
CASSPGAPGEQYF
>few|-|TRBV5-4|TRBJ1-6
TGTGCCAGCAGCCTCGACCGGGGGGGTTCACCCCTCCACTTT
CASSLDRGGSPLHF
>many|-|TRBV4-3|TRBJ2-4
TGCGCCAGCAGCCAAGAACAGGGTCGGGCCAAAAACATTCAGTACTTC
CASSQEQGRAKNIQYF
>few|-|TRBV7-7|TRBJ2-5
TGTGCCAGCAGCCCCGACTACAGTCTCCAAGAGACCCAGTACTTC
CASSPDYSLQETQYF
>many|-|TRBV14|TRBJ1-1
TGTGCCAGCAGCCAAGGGGGGCTGGGGACTGAAGCTTTCTTT
CASSQGGLGTEAFF
>once|-|TRBV18|TRBJ2-5
TGTGCCAGCTCACCCGGACCCTTGAGTTCGGAGACCCAGTACTTC
CASSPGPLSSETQYF
>few|-|TRBV29-1|TRBJ2-5
TGCAGCGTTGAACGGGCGACAGGTCAAGAGACCCAGTACTTC
CSVERATGQETQYF
>-|-|TRBV14|TRBJ2-2
TGTGCCAGCAGCCAAGTTACCCTGACCGGGGAGCTGTTTTTT
CASSQVTLTGELFF
>few|-|TRBV5-1|TRBJ1-5
TGCGCCAGCAGCTTCGGGGACGGAAGGAGCAATCAGCCCCAGCATTTT
CASSFGDGRSNQPQHF
>few|TRBD1|TRBV5-1|TRBJ1-1
TGCGCCAGCAGCTTGGACGGGACAGGGGGACAAGCTTTCTTT
CASSLDGTGGQAFF
>-|TRBD1|TRBV5-4|TRBJ1-5
TGTGCCAGCAGCACCGGGACAGGGACCCCCTACCAGCATTTT
CASSTGTGTPYQHF